These 8 T cell receptor beta chains originate from one sample sequenced in a study of CD8+CD57+ T cells in acquired aplastic anemia. For sequencing, patients were chosen who had shown expansion of CD8+CD57+ cells by flow cytometry. Researchers used genomic DNA as the template to profile TCR beta VDJ and CDR3. MiXCR was run by TCRdb on the reads, yielding one entry per CDR3 protein. The sample yields tens of thousands of distinct CDR3 sequences, approximately 57% seen once. The sequencing input was sorted CD4+, CD8+, or CD8+CD57+ T cells (not recorded which) from PBMCs. Receptors originate from a human donor with aplastic anemia.

The genes are TRBV28 and TRBJ1-1; weak D call: TRBD1 (5 bases). CDR3 length equals 15 residues. The V gene lost 2 bases and the J gene lost 3 bases, with 13 bases spanning the gap. CDR1 MDHEN and CDR2 SYDVKM come from the germline V gene. In nucleotides, the CDR3 is TGTGCCAGCAGTTTAGGGGCGGCGGGGGACACTGAAGCTTTCTTT. Its translation is CASSLGAAGDTEAFF. The full variable domain, in which reference TRBV28 and TRBJ1-1 provide the parts outside the CDR3, is DVKVTQSSRYLVKRTGEKVFLECVQDMDHENMFWYRQDPGLGLRLIYFSYDVKMKEKGDIPEGYSVSREKKERFSLILESASTNQTSMYLCASSLGAAGDTEAFFGQGTRLTVV.

This clonotype has at least ten counts. V gene TRBV7-9 combines with J gene TRBJ1-2; D unclear. The CDR3 runs to 13 residues. With 1 base removed from V and 0 bases from J, the gap between germline ends came to 3 bases. Germline V gene lookup returns CDR1 SEHNR and CDR2 FQNEAQ (reference sequence). CDR3 amino acids: CASSLGANYGYTF. For the CDR3, the DNA is TGTGCCAGCAGCTTAGGCGCTAACTATGGCTACACCTTC.

The table lists this clonotype with a few counts. The chain uses TRBV2 and TRBJ2-6, with unresolved D. Trimming cost V 1 base and J 2 bases, with 3 bases left between them. Germline CDR1 is SNHLY and CDR2 is FYNNEI. The CDR3 has 14 amino acids. The chain's CDR3 is CASSEGAGANVLTF. The CDR3, as DNA: TGTGCCAGCAGTGAAGGGGCTGGGGCCAACGTCCTGACTTTC.

The chain employs TRBV9 and TRBJ1-1; D is unclear. The CDR3 consists of 11 residues. V was pared by 4 bases and J by 4 bases, with 5 bases between. Germline CDR1 SGDLS, CDR2 YYNGEE. The DNA for the CDR3 is TGTGCCAGCAGCCGGGGCACTGAAGCTTTCTTT. It codes for CASSRGTEAFF.

The chain combines TRBV7-9 with TRBJ1-6, with no clear D. The CDR3 contains 13 residues. CDR1 and CDR2 from the germline V gene are SEHNR and FQNEAQ (reference sequence). The germline V and J ends were trimmed by 0 bases and 7 bases, with 4 bases remaining between them. CDR3 sequence reads: CASSLARNSPLHF. CDR3 coding DNA: TGTGCCAGCAGCTTAGCGCGAAATTCACCCCTCCACTTT.

This chain links TRBV10-1 with TRBJ2-7; 10 bases are shared with TRBD1. Germline V gene sequence: CDR1 WNHNN, CDR2 SYGVQD (reference sequence). J lost 3 bases, V lost 4 bases, and 9 bases had no gene match. The CDR3 spans 16 residues. The CDR3 DNA sequence: TGCGCCAGCAGTGCAACCGGGACAGGGGAGAACTACGAGCAGTACTTC. This sequence encodes CASSATGTGENYEQYF.

The rearrangement joins TRBV20-1 to TRBJ1-5; D is unclear. Germline lookup yields CDR1 DFQATT and CDR2 SNEGSKA (reference sequence). The V and J ends lost 4 bases and 11 bases respectively, with 18 bases between them. The CDR3 totals 13 residues. The CDR3 DNA is TGCAGTGCTACGGACGGTCTCGTGAGGACCCAGCATTTT. This codes for CSATDGLVRTQHF.

The table lists this clonotype with many counts. V is TRBV10-3 and J is TRBJ1-6, with D unclear. Trimming took off 8 bases at V and 8 bases at J, with 19 bases between the two ends. The CDR3 consists of 15 residues. Germline-derived CDR1 and CDR2 are ENHRY and SYGVKD. The CDR3 region has the DNA TGTGCCATCGCAAGCGGAGGTAGTGTCGATTCACCCCTCCACTTT. This translates into CAIASGGSVDSPLHF.